The text below deals with one TCR beta chain. TCRdb analysed the RT-PCR reads with MiXCR anew, one entry per CDR3 protein. The repertoire holds some 520,000 distinct CDR3 sequences, with 16% as singletons. Looked up from germline, CDR1 is KGHDR and CDR2 is SFDVKD. The CDR3 sequence is 15 residues long. V dropped 5 bases and J dropped 1 base, with 13 bases sitting between them. These data belong to a study of response to subunit inactivated influenza vaccine. This specimen was CD4+ T cells sorted from PBMCs, taken less than 25 months after vaccination. This chain connects TRBV24-1 to TRBJ2-5, with D possibly matching TRBD1 (6 bases). This sequence was found in a man between 45 and 75 years old who received an inactivated influenza vaccine. The CDR3 nucleotides read TGTGCCACCAGTGGAGGAAGGGGGAGCCAAGAGACCCAGTACTTC. Translated, it gives CATSGGRGSQETQYF.